Ten or more counts support the clone carrying this T cell receptor beta chain. The antigen is unknown. The V gene's germline CDR1 is MNHEY and CDR2 SVGEGT. The ends lost 0 bases at V and 3 bases at J; junction bases unmatched: 5. This CDR3 comprises 15 residues. These data originate in a study of human T cells and chemical hapten exposure. Authors' data handling: With a range of roughly 23,224 to 690,600, the median per sample was 95,638 TCRs. TCRdb analysed the RACE reads with MiXCR anew, one entry per CDR3 protein. Here the V and J calls rest on TCRdb's processing, not on the authors' analysis. Among tens of thousands of distinct CDR3 sequences listed, over 9.5% were seen once. Study outcomes and limitations: As the donors had alopecia, their immune response may differ from healthy people's. TCRs exceeding a frequency of 1 in 1000 stayed unchanged under DPC sensitization.

Indicated time point: pre-sensitization, week 0. Sample treatment: therapeutic diphenylcyclopropenone sensitization with weekly scalp DPC. Blood collection took place prior to placing each patch test. The clonotype originates from a woman between 50 and 59 years old with alopecia areata. Some clones in this sample may be carry-over from other donors' samples. The sample consisted of whole blood, taken in connection with sensitization to the hapten diphenylcyclopropenone (DPC). The chain combines TRBV6-2 or TRBV6-3 with TRBJ2-7, with 7 bases that match TRBD1. This chain's CDR3 is CASSYSTGKIYEQYF. The DNA of the CDR3 is TGTGCCAGCAGTTACTCGACAGGGAAAATCTACGAGCAGTACTTC.